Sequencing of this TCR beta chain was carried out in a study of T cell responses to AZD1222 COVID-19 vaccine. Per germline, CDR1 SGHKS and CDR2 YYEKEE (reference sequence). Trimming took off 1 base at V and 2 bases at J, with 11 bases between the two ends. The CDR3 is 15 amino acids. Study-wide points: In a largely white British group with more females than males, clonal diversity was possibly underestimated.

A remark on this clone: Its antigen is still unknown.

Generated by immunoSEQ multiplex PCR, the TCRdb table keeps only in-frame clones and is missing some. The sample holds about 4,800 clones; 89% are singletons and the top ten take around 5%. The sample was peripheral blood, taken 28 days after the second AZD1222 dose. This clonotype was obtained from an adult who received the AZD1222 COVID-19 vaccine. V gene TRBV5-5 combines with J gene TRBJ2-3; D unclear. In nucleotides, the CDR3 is TGTGCCAGCAGCTTGCTTGTTCAGCTCACAGATACGCAGTATTTT. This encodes CASSLLVQLTDTQYF.